A single sample gave rise to the 20 T cell receptor beta chains below, sequenced in a study of beta chain features in type 1 diabetes. Study-wide findings and caveats: All four CD4+ subsets of Type 1 diabetes patients contained TCRB CDR3s that were moderately but significantly shorter.

Expressed TCRB transcripts were sequenced after all isolated RNA was converted to cDNA. Some clones are missing from TCRdb's copy, which holds only in-frame ones; the method was immunoSEQ multiplex PCR. The data hold more than 250,000 clones, with approximately 16% observed a single time. No antigen has been assigned to these receptors. Specimen: naive CD4+ T cells from blood. These receptors came from a man younger than 30 with type 1 diabetes.

The chain has TRBV9 and TRBJ1-1, with TRBD1 as a possible D gene (5 bases). Germline-derived CDR1 and CDR2 are SGDLS and YYNGEE. V was cut by 3 bases and J by 5 bases, with 17 bases left in between. The CDR3 sequence is 15 residues long. The CDR3 DNA is TGTGCCAGCAGCGGGCGAGACAGTCCCCCTACTGAAGCTTTCTTT. Protein sequence: CASSGRDSPPTEAFF.

This clone has only a few counts. The chain carries TRBV15 and TRBJ2-5; possible D gene TRBD2, 6 bases. The V gene lost 0 bases and the J gene lost 5 bases, with 10 bases spanning the gap. Germline lookup yields CDR1 LNHNV and CDR2 YYDKDF (reference sequence). This CDR3 contains 14 residues. CDR3 loop: CATSRDDAGETQYF. The CDR3 DNA reads as TGTGCCACCAGCAGAGATGATGCGGGGGAGACCCAGTACTTC. Together with reference TRBV15 and TRBJ2-5, the CDR3 gives the full variable domain: DAMVIQNPRYQVTQFGKPVTLSCSQTLNHNVMYWYQQKSSQAPKLLFHYYDKDFNNEADTPDNFQSRRPNTSFCFLDIRSPGLGDTAMYLCATSRDDAGETQYFGPGTRLLVL.

The genes are TRBV6-6 and TRBJ2-2; no definite D call. Germline CDR1 is MNHNY and CDR2 is SVGAGI (reference sequence). The CDR3 is 15 residues long. V lost 0 bases, J lost 4 bases, and 9 bases lay in between. The CDR3 DNA follows: TGTGCCAGCAGTTACTCGCGGTCGAGCACCGGGGAGCTGTTTTTT. It translates to CASSYSRSSTGELFF.

There are a few counts of this clone. V usage is TRBV11-2 and J usage is TRBJ2-5; possible D gene TRBD1, 6 bases. Germline CDR1 and CDR2: SGHAT and FQNNGV. The V gene lost 8 bases and the J gene lost 5 bases, with 18 bases spanning the gap. The CDR3 covers 14 residues. The CDR3 reads CASGAGATWETQYF. DNA for the CDR3: TGTGCCAGCGGGGCAGGGGCAACCTGGGAGACCCAGTACTTC. The whole variable domain, remainder taken from reference TRBV11-2 and TRBJ2-5, is EAGVAQSPRYKIIEKRQSVAFWCNPISGHATLYWYQQILGQGPKLLIQFQNNGVVDDSQLPKDRFSAERLKGVDSTLKIQPAKLEDSAVYLCASGAGATWETQYFGPGTRLLVL.

The chain uses TRBV7-2 and TRBJ2-3, with D possibly being TRBD2 (5 bases). Per the germline V gene, CDR1 is SGHTA and CDR2 is FQGNSA. With 2 bases removed from V and 7 bases from J, the gap between germline ends came to 22 bases. The CDR3 loop spans 17 amino acids. The DNA for the CDR3 is TGTGCCAGCAGCTTAAAAGGAGACGGACTGAAAGCCTATACGCAGTATTTT. This encodes CASSLKGDGLKAYTQYF. The full variable domain, in which reference TRBV7-2 and TRBJ2-3 provide the parts outside the CDR3, is GAGVSQSPSNKVTEKGKDVELRCDPISGHTALYWYRQSLGQGLEFLIYFQGNSAPDKSGLPSDRFSAERTGGSVSTLTIQRTQQEDSAVYLCASSLKGDGLKAYTQYFGPGTRLTVL.

This clone was recorded a few times. The J gene is TRBJ2-3, the V gene TRBV30, with 13 nucleotides matching TRBD2. CDR1 GTSNPN and CDR2 SVGIG come from the germline V gene (reference sequence). V shed 3 bases, J shed 6 bases, and the junction held 6 bases outside the gene matches. This CDR3 region has 15 residues. CDR3 sequence reads: CAWREQTSGGDTQYF. CDR3 nucleotide sequence: TGTGCCTGGAGGGAACAGACTAGCGGGGGGGATACGCAGTATTTT.

The chain recombines TRBV11-2 with TRBJ2-1; possibly TRBD2 for D (5 bases). The germline gives CDR1 SGHAT, CDR2 FQNNGV. The V gene lost 6 bases and the J gene lost 0 bases, with 24 bases spanning the gap. CDR3 length: 19 residues. The CDR3 DNA follows: TGTGCCAGCAGTTCCAGAACCGGACTGTCAAGACTCTCCTACAATGAGCAGTTCTTC. As protein: CASSSRTGLSRLSYNEQFF.

On this clone: This sample also contains other DNA sequences that code for the same CDR3. The chain links TRBV4-1 to TRBJ2-7; the match to TRBD1 covers 10 bases. CDR1 is MGHRA and CDR2 is YSYEKL in the germline V gene. The CDR3 extends over 15 amino acids. Trimming at V came to 3 bases and at J to 4 bases, leaving 6 bases not matched to a gene. The CDR3 nucleotides read TGCGCCAGCAGCCAGGGCCCGGGACAGGGGTACGAGCAGTACTTC. Translating gives CASSQGPGQGYEQYF.

The chain couples TRBV30 to TRBJ2-3; 8 bases agree with TRBD2. The CDR3 runs 15 residues. Germline V gives CDR1 GTSNPN, CDR2 SVGIG (reference sequence). V lost 2 bases and J lost 6; bases outside the gene matches: 10. The CDR3 reads CAWSYLSGGADTQYF. DNA for the CDR3: TGTGCCTGGAGTTACCTCTCCGGGGGGGCCGATACGCAGTATTTT.

This clone was seen more than once but under ten times. Other DNA sequences in this specimen translate into the identical CDR3. The gene calls are TRBV5-4 and TRBJ2-7; a weak D match, TRBD1 (5 bases). This CDR3 has 15 residues. V lost 0 bases to trimming and J lost 3 bases, with 13 bases between them. Germline lookup yields CDR1 SGHNT and CDR2 YYREEE (reference sequence). The DNA of the CDR3 is TGTGCCAGCAGCTTGGGGCAGGGTGCTTACTACGAGCAGTACTTC. It is translated as CASSLGQGAYYEQYF.

The V gene is TRBV9, the J gene TRBJ2-3, with a weak D call TRBD2 (5 bases). This CDR3 is built from 13 residues. Germline loops: CDR1 SGDLS, CDR2 YYNGEE. Trimming removed 7 bases at V and 0 bases at J, with 9 bases between. The CDR3 DNA is TGTGCCAGCGGGAGCTCAAGCACAGATACGCAGTATTTT. This translates into CASGSSSTDTQYF.

The chain links TRBV5-1 to TRBJ2-3; D possibly corresponds to TRBD2 (6 bases). V lost 6 bases to trimming and J lost 6 bases, with 14 bases between them. The CDR3 is 13 amino acids. Germline V CDR1 and CDR2: SGHRS, YFSETQ. For the CDR3, the DNA is TGCGCCAGCACGGGAGTGGAGTGGGATACGCAGTATTTT. Its translation: CASTGVEWDTQYF.

This clone has more than one count but fewer than ten. The chain couples TRBV4-1 to TRBJ2-7; TRBD2 is a possible D gene (5 bases). CDR3 length: 14 residues. The ends were cut back, 5 bases at V and 4 bases at J, with 15 bases in the middle. Germline-derived CDR1 and CDR2 are MGHRA and YSYEKL. This chain's CDR3 is CASSSSPRTYEQYF. The CDR3 DNA follows: TGCGCCAGCAGCTCATCGCCGCGGACTTACGAGCAGTACTTC.

The chain links TRBV13 to TRBJ2-7, with a possible D match to TRBD1 (6 bases). The CDR3 sequence is 13 residues long. Trimming cost V 5 bases and J 6 bases, with 14 bases left between them. Germline-derived CDR1 and CDR2 are PRHDT and FYEKMQ (reference sequence). The CDR3 loop reads CASSLQVQGEQYF. For the CDR3, the DNA is TGTGCCAGCAGCCTCCAGGTACAGGGCGAGCAGTACTTC.

This clone was detected a few times. This rearrangement joins TRBV7-2 to TRBJ1-1; D ambiguous. The CDR3 has 14 residues. V lost 2 bases and J lost 4, with 11 bases in between. The V gene's germline CDR1 is SGHTA and CDR2 FQGNSA. The CDR3 reads CASSLLSTPTEAFF. For the CDR3, the DNA is TGTGCCAGCAGCTTACTGAGTACTCCCACTGAAGCTTTCTTT.

Only a few counts were recorded for this clone. The CDR3 DNA is TGTGCCAGCCTCCGAGCGGGAGGGTATGAGACCCAGTACTTC. Its protein product is CASLRAGGYETQYF. The chain employs TRBV28 and TRBJ2-5; 10 bases are shared with TRBD2. This CDR3 has 14 residues. From germline, CDR1 is MDHEN and CDR2 SYDVKM. J was trimmed by 5 bases and V by 8 bases; bases with no gene match: 8.

The CDR3 DNA sequence: TGTGCCAGTACCGGGACACAAGCTAACTATGGCTACACCTTC. This codes for CASTGTQANYGYTF. This chain uses TRBV19 with TRBJ1-2, with a tentative D call TRBD1 (6 bases). The V end was cut by 7 bases, the J end by 0 bases, with 12 bases between. CDR3 size: 14 residues. Germline lookup yields CDR1 LNHDA and CDR2 SQIVND (reference sequence).

V and J are TRBV7-9 and TRBJ2-1; 12 bases match TRBD2. The V gene's germline CDR1 is SEHNR and CDR2 FQNEAQ (reference sequence). Trimming removed 4 bases from V and 8 bases from J; junction bases left unmatched: 9. The CDR3 spans 16 residues. The CDR3 is CASSWRTSGKADEQFF. The CDR3 nucleotides are TGTGCCAGCAGCTGGAGGACTAGCGGGAAGGCCGATGAGCAGTTCTTC.

This clone was seen more than once but under ten times. The gene calls are TRBV7-2 and TRBJ1-3; 7 bases agree with TRBD1. Germline CDR1 and CDR2: SGHTA and FQGNSA. The CDR3 is 16 residues long. Trimming took 5 bases from V and 2 from J; bases not matched to a gene: 9. The CDR3 region has the DNA TGTGCCAGCAGCCCAATACAGGGGCGCACTGGAAACACCATATATTTT. Translating gives CASSPIQGRTGNTIYF.

This rearrangement joins TRBV27 to TRBJ2-3; 7 nucleotides match TRBD2. CDR3 length: 15 amino acids. Germline CDR1 and CDR2: MNHEY and SMNVEV (reference sequence). Unmatched junction bases numbered 7, after V lost 5 bases and J lost 2 bases. The CDR3 bases are TGTGCCAGCAGTAGAGGGACTACCGACACAGATACGCAGTATTTT. Its protein is CASSRGTTDTDTQYF.